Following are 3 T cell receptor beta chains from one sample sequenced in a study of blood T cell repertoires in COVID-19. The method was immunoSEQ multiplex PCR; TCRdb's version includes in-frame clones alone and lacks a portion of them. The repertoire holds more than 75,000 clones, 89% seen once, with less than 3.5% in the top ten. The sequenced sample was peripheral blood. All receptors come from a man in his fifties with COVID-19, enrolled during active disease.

CDR3 coding DNA: TGTGCCAGTAGTCCACAGGGGAGCACCGGGGAGCTGTTTTTT. This sequence encodes CASSPQGSTGELFF. The V gene is TRBV19, the J gene TRBJ2-2, with TRBD1 identical over 7 bases. The V gene's germline CDR1 is LNHDA and CDR2 SQIVND (reference sequence). V trimming: 5 bases; J trimming: 4 bases; junction bases outside the gene matches: 4. The CDR3 is 14 residues long.

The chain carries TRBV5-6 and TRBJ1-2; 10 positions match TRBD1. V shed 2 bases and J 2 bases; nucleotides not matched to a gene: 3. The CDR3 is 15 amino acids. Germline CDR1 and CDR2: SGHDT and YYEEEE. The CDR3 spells CASSFAGQGNYGYTF. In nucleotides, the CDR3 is TGTGCCAGCAGCTTCGCGGGACAGGGGAACTATGGCTACACCTTC. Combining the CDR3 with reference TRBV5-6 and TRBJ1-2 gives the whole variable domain DAGVTQSPTHLIKTRGQQVTLRCSPKSGHDTVSWYQQALGQGPQFIFQYYEEEERQRGNFPDRFSGHQFPNYSSELNVNALLLGDSALYLCASSFAGQGNYGYTFGSGTRLTVV.

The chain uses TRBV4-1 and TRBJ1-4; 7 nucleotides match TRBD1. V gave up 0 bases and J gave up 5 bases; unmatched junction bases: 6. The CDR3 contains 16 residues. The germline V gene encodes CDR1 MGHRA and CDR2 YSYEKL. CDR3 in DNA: TGCGCCAGCAGCCAAGAGGTACAGGGGAGAAATGAAAAACTGTTTTTT. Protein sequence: CASSQEVQGRNEKLFF.